The entry below gives a single T cell receptor beta chain sequence along with its context. The data stem from a study of blood T cell repertoires in COVID-19. About the study: Samples taken during acute and convalescent COVID-19 were collected in the United States, Italy and Spain. The analysed material was cDNA or gDNA that came from T cells, B-cell-depleted T cells, or PBMCs.

CDR1 and CDR2 (germline): SGHRS, YFSETQ. This CDR3 spans 14 amino acids. The trim removed 4 bases at V and 4 bases at J, leaving 6 bases unmatched. Study processing details: Nucleated cell counts were estimated from reference gene primer amplification. Only in-frame clones appear in the TCRdb table, and some are missing; sequencing was by immunoSEQ multiplex PCR. Clone size and the V and J calls come from that table; the DNA yielded D and trimming. The profile shows roughly 70,000 clones, about four fifths of them singletons. Sequenced sample: peripheral blood. The chain carries TRBV5-1 and TRBJ1-1, with 8 bases fitting TRBD1. The clonotype comes from a human donor in a cohort sampled during active COVID-19. The CDR3 spells CASSPADRATEAFF. In DNA form, the CDR3 reads TGCGCCAGCAGCCCAGCGGACAGGGCCACTGAAGCTTTCTTT.